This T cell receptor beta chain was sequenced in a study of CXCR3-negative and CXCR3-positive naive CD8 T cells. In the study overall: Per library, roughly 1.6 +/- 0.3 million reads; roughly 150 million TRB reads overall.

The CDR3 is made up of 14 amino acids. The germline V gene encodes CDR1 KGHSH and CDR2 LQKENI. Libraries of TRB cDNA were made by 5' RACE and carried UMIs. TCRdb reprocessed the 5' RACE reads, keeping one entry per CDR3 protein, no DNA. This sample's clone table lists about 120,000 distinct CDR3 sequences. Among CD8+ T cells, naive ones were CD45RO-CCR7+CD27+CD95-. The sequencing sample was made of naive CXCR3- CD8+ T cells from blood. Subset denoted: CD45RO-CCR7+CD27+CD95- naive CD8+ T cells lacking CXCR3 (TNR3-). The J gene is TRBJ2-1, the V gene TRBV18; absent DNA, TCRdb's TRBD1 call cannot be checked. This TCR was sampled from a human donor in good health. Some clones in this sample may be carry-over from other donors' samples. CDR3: CASSPRGTGDEQFF.